The 30 T cell receptor beta chains below were found in one sample sequenced in a study of CD8 T cells in Susac syndrome. With random hexamers, reverse transcription was performed on roughly 0.5 to 1 ug of RNA. TCRdb used MiXCR to reprocess the immunoSEQ multiplex PCR reads, holding one entry per CDR3 protein. The table has 180,000 or so distinct CDR3 sequences, about 96% seen once. The material sequenced was CD4+ T cells from PBMCs. The receptor set was obtained from a human donor with multiple sclerosis.

J is TRBJ1-3 and V is TRBV29-1; D is unclear. The CDR3 is 13 residues long. Germline CDR1 and CDR2: SQVTM and ANQGSEA. V lost 7 bases to trimming and J lost 3 bases, with 13 bases between them. CDR3 sequence: CSAHHSVGNTIYF. The CDR3 nucleotides are TGCAGCGCCCACCACTCCGTTGGAAACACCATATATTTT.

The chain has TRBV30 and TRBJ2-3, with D perhaps being TRBD1 or TRBD2 (5 bases each). The CDR3 spans 14 residues. Deletions cut 4 bases from V and 4 bases from J, with 15 bases between. CDR1 is GTSNPN and CDR2 is SVGIG in the germline V gene (reference sequence). CDR3 region: CAWTGLGESDTQYF. DNA of the CDR3: TGTGCCTGGACAGGACTGGGGGAGTCAGATACGCAGTATTTT.

The rearrangement links TRBV12-3 or TRBV12-4 to TRBJ2-7, with 7 bases aligning to TRBD1. The ends lost 6 bases at V and 2 bases at J; junction bases unmatched: 7. This CDR3 spans 14 amino acids. As DNA, the CDR3 is TGTGCCAGCAGCCTACTCGACAGGGCCTACGAGCAGTACTTC. It is translated as CASSLLDRAYEQYF.

The chain combines TRBV12-3 or TRBV12-4 with TRBJ1-5, with 7 positions matching TRBD1. The CDR3 is 14 amino acids. The V segment lost 2 bases and the J segment 3 bases; nucleotides outside the gene matches: 1. The CDR3 DNA follows: TGTGCCAGCAGTTTAACAGGGGTCAATCAGCCCCAGCATTTT. Residues: CASSLTGVNQPQHF.

This chain connects TRBV4-2 to TRBJ2-3, with D possibly matching TRBD2 (5 bases). Germline lookup yields CDR1 LGHNA and CDR2 YNFKEQ. Trimming removed 0 bases at V and 6 bases at J, with 10 bases between. The CDR3 is 14 residues long. The CDR3 sequence is CASSQEVEEDTQYF. DNA for the CDR3: TGTGCCAGCAGCCAAGAGGTGGAGGAGGATACGCAGTATTTT.

The V call is TRBV6-5, the J call TRBJ2-7; no definite D call. CDR1 is MNHEY, CDR2 SVGAGI, per germline. The ends were cut back, 1 base at V and 0 bases at J, with 10 bases in the middle. The CDR3 is 15 amino acids. The CDR3 DNA reads as TGTGCCAGCAGTTACTATCCAGATAGCTCCTACGAGCAGTACTTC. It translates to CASSYYPDSSYEQYF.

This chain's CDR3 is CASAPGGHHSTDTQYF. The CDR3 DNA is TGCGCCAGCGCCCCCGGGGGACACCACTCCACAGATACGCAGTATTTT. The chain links TRBV5-1 to TRBJ2-3; D might be TRBD1 or TRBD2, each matching 6 bases. The CDR3 extends over 16 amino acids. Trimming took off 7 bases at V and 2 bases at J, with 20 bases between the two ends. The V gene's germline CDR1 is SGHRS and CDR2 YFSETQ.

V and J are TRBV6-2 or TRBV6-3 and TRBJ1-5; the match to TRBD1 covers 9 bases. V trimming: 3 bases; J trimming: 1 base; junction bases outside the gene matches: 10. CDR3 length: 18 residues. Germline V CDR1 and CDR2: MNHEY, SVGEGT. Here the CDR3 DNA reads TGTGCCAGCAGTTATGTCCCGGGACAGGGATTGAGCAATCAGCCCCAGCATTTT. Translating it yields CASSYVPGQGLSNQPQHF.

The CDR3 DNA sequence: TGCAGTGCCCGGGGACTAGCGGGACTCCCCACCCTCTACGAGCAGTACTTC. Residues: CSARGLAGLPTLYEQYF. The gene calls are TRBV20-1 and TRBJ2-7; 13 nucleotides align to TRBD2. With V trimmed by 6 bases and J by 3 bases, 14 bases remained unmatched. The CDR3 runs to 17 residues. CDR1 is DFQATT, CDR2 SNEGSKA, per germline (reference sequence).

This chain links TRBV5-1 with TRBJ2-5; no definite D call. V lost 0 bases and J 1 base, leaving 7 bases between the germline ends. The CDR3 totals 14 residues. Germline loops: CDR1 SGHRS, CDR2 YFSETQ. The CDR3 is CASSLGTSQETQYF. The DNA of the CDR3 is TGCGCCAGCAGCTTGGGGACCTCCCAAGAGACCCAGTACTTC.

This chain uses TRBV7-3 with TRBJ2-1; a possible D gene is TRBD2 (6 bases). V gave up 3 bases and J gave up 5 bases, with 8 bases separating them. The germline gives CDR1 SGHTA, CDR2 FQGTGA. This CDR3 is 13 amino acids long. Here the CDR3 reads CASSFTSHNEQFF. The CDR3 coding sequence is TGTGCCAGCAGCTTCACTAGCCACAATGAGCAGTTCTTC.

This clonotype was seen once. The chain uses TRBV15 and TRBJ1-5, with 7 bases identical to TRBD1. Germline V gives CDR1 LNHNV, CDR2 YYDKDF (reference sequence). V lost 1 base and J lost 8; bases outside the gene matches: 14. CDR3 length: 17 residues. CDR3 bases: TGTGCCACCAGCAGAGGTTGGGGGGGACAGATGTGGGAGCCCCAGCATTTT. Protein product: CATSRGWGGQMWEPQHF. The whole variable domain, remainder taken from reference TRBV15 and TRBJ1-5, is DAMVIQNPRYQVTQFGKPVTLSCSQTLNHNVMYWYQQKSSQAPKLLFHYYDKDFNNEADTPDNFQSRRPNTSFCFLDIRSPGLGDTAMYLCATSRGWGGQMWEPQHFGDGTRLSIL.

V is TRBV29-1 and J is TRBJ2-6; D not resolved. Trimming left V 6 bases short and J 4 bases short, with 16 bases between. Per the germline V gene, CDR1 is SQVTM and CDR2 is ANQGSEA. The CDR3 length is 15 residues. The CDR3 region is CSVTQSGYGANVLTF. As DNA, the CDR3 is TGCAGCGTGACTCAGTCTGGGTACGGGGCCAACGTCCTGACTTTC.

The chain recombines TRBV20-1 with TRBJ2-7; no clear D. The germline V gene has CDR1 DFQATT and CDR2 SNEGSKA (reference sequence). V shed 5 bases and J shed 4 bases, with 9 bases lying between them. The CDR3 consists of 11 residues. The CDR3 here is CSAGKAYEQYF. In DNA, the CDR3 is TGCAGTGCTGGAAAGGCTTACGAGCAGTACTTC.

V and J are TRBV20-1 and TRBJ2-5; a weak D match, TRBD2 (6 bases). Germline V gene sequence: CDR1 DFQATT, CDR2 SNEGSKA (reference sequence). The CDR3 loop spans 12 amino acids. V lost 3 bases and J 6 bases, leaving 11 bases between the germline ends. CDR3 residues: CSASWGRKTQYF. DNA of the CDR3: TGCAGTGCTAGTTGGGGGAGGAAGACCCAGTACTTC.

The V gene is TRBV9, the J gene TRBJ2-3; 7 bases are shared with TRBD1. V lost 3 bases and J lost 1; bases outside the gene matches: 8. Germline V gene lookup returns CDR1 SGDLS and CDR2 YYNGEE. The CDR3 runs 16 residues. The CDR3 loop is CASSARGQGGTDTQYF. As DNA, the CDR3 is TGTGCCAGCAGCGCTAGGGGCCAGGGGGGCACAGATACGCAGTATTTT.

The chain combines TRBV3-1 with TRBJ2-1; D is unresolved. Germline lookup yields CDR1 LGHDT and CDR2 YNNKEL (reference sequence). The CDR3 consists of 20 residues. Trimming left V 2 bases short and J 0 bases short, with 23 bases between. The CDR3 region is CASSQWSRGRSRSSYNEQFF. The CDR3 DNA follows: TGTGCCAGCAGCCAATGGTCCCGCGGACGGTCACGAAGCTCCTACAATGAGCAGTTCTTC.

The CDR3 DNA reads as TGTGCCAGCAGCTTACATGGGGGGCAGAACAACTATGGCTACACCTTC. Amino acids: CASSLHGGQNNYGYTF. The chain uses TRBV7-3 and TRBJ1-2; D may be TRBD1 (6 bases). The ends were cut back, 2 bases at V and 2 bases at J, with 15 bases in the middle. The CDR3 consists of 16 residues. The germline V gene encodes CDR1 SGHTA and CDR2 FQGTGA.

The chain has TRBV20-1 and TRBJ2-1; 7 nucleotides agree with TRBD2. With V trimmed by 4 bases and J by 1 base, 4 bases remained unmatched. In germline, CDR1 is DFQATT, CDR2 SNEGSKA (reference sequence). This CDR3 comprises 14 residues. CDR3 sequence: CSATQAGSYNEQFF. The CDR3 region has the DNA TGCAGTGCTACACAAGCGGGATCCTACAATGAGCAGTTCTTC.

The chain uses TRBV4-1 and TRBJ2-7; 8 bases are shared with TRBD1. Germline V gives CDR1 MGHRA, CDR2 YSYEKL. The CDR3 has 16 residues. V lost 1 base and J lost 5; bases outside the gene matches: 10. CDR3 bases: TGCGCCAGCAGCCAAGTCCGGACAGGGAGGTTCCACGAGCAGTACTTC. Translated, it gives CASSQVRTGRFHEQYF.

This rearrangement joins TRBV3-1 to TRBJ2-6; a possible D gene is TRBD1 (7 bases). Trimming took 8 bases from V and 2 from J, leaving 16 bases between them. Germline V CDR1 and CDR2: LGHDT, YNNKEL (reference sequence). The CDR3 sequence is 16 residues long. The DNA for the CDR3 is TGTGCCAGCGGAGGGGTGGGACAGCCTGGGGCCAACGTCCTGACTTTC. Translation: CASGGVGQPGANVLTF. Together with reference TRBV3-1 and TRBJ2-6, the CDR3 gives the full variable domain: DTAVSQTPKYLVTQMGNDKSIKCEQNLGHDTMYWYKQDSKKFLKIMFSYNNKELIINETVPNRFSPKSPDKAHLNLHINSLELGDSAVYFCASGGVGQPGANVLTFGAGSRLTVL.

The genes are TRBV9 and TRBJ2-1; TRBD2 matches at 7 bases. The CDR3 runs 16 residues. Unmatched junction bases numbered 5, after V lost 0 bases and J lost 2 bases. Germline CDR1 is SGDLS and CDR2 is YYNGEE. CDR3 bases: TGTGCCAGCAGCGTAGGAGGGCTAGCGGCCTACAATGAGCAGTTCTTC. Translation: CASSVGGLAAYNEQFF.

This clonotype was recorded once. The genes are TRBV29-1 and TRBJ2-1; the match to TRBD2 covers 13 bases. The CDR3 is made up of 17 amino acids. V lost 4 bases and J lost 0; bases outside the gene matches: 6. Looked up from germline, CDR1 is SQVTM and CDR2 is ANQGSEA. The CDR3 spells CSVGVTSGGSSYNEQFF. The CDR3 DNA is TGCAGCGTTGGAGTGACTAGCGGGGGGAGCTCCTACAATGAGCAGTTCTTC.

The chain is built from TRBV9 and TRBJ1-5; D ambiguous. The germline CDR1 and CDR2 sequences are SGDLS and YYNGEE. The length of the CDR3 is 14 residues. Trimming took 3 bases from V and 6 from J, leaving 13 bases between them. The DNA for the CDR3 is TGTGCCAGCAGCGACGACCGGACCCTTCAGCCCCAGCATTTT. It codes for CASSDDRTLQPQHF.

The chain combines TRBV5-1 with TRBJ1-2, with D maybe TRBD1 (5 bases). Trimming removed 4 bases at V and 7 bases at J, with 14 bases between. The CDR3 runs 13 residues. Germline lookup yields CDR1 SGHRS and CDR2 YFSETQ. Here the CDR3 reads CASSPEGAPGYTF. CDR3 bases: TGCGCCAGCAGCCCGGAAGGGGCCCCTGGCTACACCTTC.

The chain combines TRBV24-1 with TRBJ1-6; no reliable D call. This CDR3 is 14 amino acids long. V lost 9 bases and J 8 bases, leaving 16 bases between the germline ends. The germline V gene encodes CDR1 KGHDR and CDR2 SFDVKD. In DNA form, the CDR3 reads TGTGCCACCCCGCTGGGCTTCCGTTATTCACCCCTCCACTTT. It specifies CATPLGFRYSPLHF.

CDR3 loop: CASSLSGRDPYEQYF. The CDR3 coding sequence is TGTGCCAGCAGCTTAAGCGGGAGGGACCCCTACGAGCAGTACTTC. The V gene is TRBV7-3, the J gene TRBJ2-7; TRBD2 agrees at 9 bases. Germline V CDR1 and CDR2: SGHTA, FQGTGA. The CDR3 covers 15 residues. The junction had 3 bases not matched to a gene; V was cut back by 1 base and J by 2 bases.

The CDR3 sequence is CSAGQGMNQPQHF. DNA of the CDR3: TGCAGTGCGGGCCAGGGTATGAATCAGCCCCAGCATTTT. The rearrangement uses TRBV20-1 and TRBJ1-5; D is possibly TRBD1 (5 bases). The CDR3 is 13 amino acids. V lost 6 bases and J 4 bases, leaving 13 bases between the germline ends. Germline CDR1 reads DFQATT; CDR2 reads SNEGSKA (reference sequence).

The chain combines TRBV11-2 with TRBJ2-7, with 9 bases that match TRBD1. V lost 2 bases, J lost 3 bases, and 5 bases stayed unmatched. Per germline, CDR1 SGHAT and CDR2 FQNNGV. The CDR3 covers 15 residues. CDR3: CASSLPGQGYYEQYF. DNA for the CDR3: TGTGCCAGCAGCTTACCGGGACAGGGCTACTACGAGCAGTACTTC.

This clonotype was detected only once. CDR3 coding DNA: TGTGCCAGCAGTACTGGGGGGATGGATACGCAGTATTTT. This translates into CASSTGGMDTQYF. V and J are TRBV12-3 or TRBV12-4 and TRBJ2-3; maybe TRBD2 (6 bases). The ends were cut back, 5 bases at V and 6 bases at J, with 12 bases in the middle. The CDR3 loop spans 13 amino acids.